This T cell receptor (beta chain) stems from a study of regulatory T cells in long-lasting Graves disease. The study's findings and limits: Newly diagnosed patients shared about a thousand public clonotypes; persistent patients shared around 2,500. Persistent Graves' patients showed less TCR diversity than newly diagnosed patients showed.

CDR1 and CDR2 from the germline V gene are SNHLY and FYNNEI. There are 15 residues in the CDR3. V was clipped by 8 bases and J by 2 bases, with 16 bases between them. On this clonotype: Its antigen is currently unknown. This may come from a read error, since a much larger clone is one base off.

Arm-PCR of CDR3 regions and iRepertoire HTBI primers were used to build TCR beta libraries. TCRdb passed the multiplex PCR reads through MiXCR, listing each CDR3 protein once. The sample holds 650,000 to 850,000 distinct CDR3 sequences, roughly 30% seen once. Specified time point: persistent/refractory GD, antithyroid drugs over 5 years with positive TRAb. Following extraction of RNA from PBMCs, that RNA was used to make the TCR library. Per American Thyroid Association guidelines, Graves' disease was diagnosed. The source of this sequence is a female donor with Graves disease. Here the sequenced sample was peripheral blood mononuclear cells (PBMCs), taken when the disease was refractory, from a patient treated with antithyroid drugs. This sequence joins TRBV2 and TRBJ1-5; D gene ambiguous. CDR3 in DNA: TGTGCCAGCCGACCGGGAGAATCCTGCAATCAGCCCCAGCATTTT. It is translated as CASRPGESCNQPQHF.